What follows describes a single TCR beta chain. Its antigen is undetermined. Other DNA sequences in the same sample also yield this CDR3. CDR3 size: 13 residues. The germline CDR1 and CDR2 sequences are MNHEY and SVGAGI. Trimming cost V 0 bases and J 4 bases, with 6 bases left between them. The PCR was carried out with 60 Vbeta primers and 13 Jbeta primers. Assay used: immunoSEQ multiplex PCR; TCRdb lists only in-frame clones, some missing. The sample consists of some 220,000 clones, over 65% of them appearing once. Every donor was a healthy person donating bone marrow. This sample was taken from a study of cytomegalovirus exposure and HLA in healthy donors. General study findings and limits: Rare TCR sequences dominated, though some public TCRs recurred in many donors.

Sequences were obtained from PBMCs. This clonotype was sampled from a woman aged 60-75 years in good health and CMV-seropositive. The chain combines TRBV6-5 with TRBJ1-1; no reliable D call. Here the CDR3 DNA reads TGTGCCAGCAGTTACTCGACGGGCACTGAAGCTTTCTTT. Its protein is CASSYSTGTEAFF.